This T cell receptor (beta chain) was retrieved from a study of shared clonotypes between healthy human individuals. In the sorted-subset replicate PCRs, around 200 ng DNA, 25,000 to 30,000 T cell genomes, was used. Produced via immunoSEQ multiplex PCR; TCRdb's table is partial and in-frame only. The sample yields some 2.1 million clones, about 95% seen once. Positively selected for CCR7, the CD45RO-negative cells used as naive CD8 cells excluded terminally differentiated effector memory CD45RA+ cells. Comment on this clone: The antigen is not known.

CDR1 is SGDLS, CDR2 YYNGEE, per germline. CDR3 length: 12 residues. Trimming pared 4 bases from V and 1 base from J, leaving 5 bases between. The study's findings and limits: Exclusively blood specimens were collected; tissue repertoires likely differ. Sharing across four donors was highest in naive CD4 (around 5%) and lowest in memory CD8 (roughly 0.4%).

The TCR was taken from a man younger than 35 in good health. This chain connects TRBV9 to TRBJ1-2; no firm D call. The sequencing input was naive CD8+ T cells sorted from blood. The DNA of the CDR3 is TGTGCCAGCAGCCCAGATAACTATGGCTACACCTTC. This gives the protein CASSPDNYGYTF. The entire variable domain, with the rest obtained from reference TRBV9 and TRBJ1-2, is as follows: DSGVTQTPKHLITATGQRVTLRCSPRSGDLSVYWYQQSLDQGLQFLIQYYNGEERAKGNILERFSAQQFPDLHSELNLSSLELGDSALYFCASSPDNYGYTFGSGTRLTVV.